The 26 T cell receptor beta chains below all came from one sample that was sequenced in a study of control samples from healthy donors and cancer patients (dated by TCRdb to about 2020). The library was generated by the immunoSEQ multiplex PCR assay. TCRdb retrieved this table from immuneACCESS and kept in-frame rearrangements only. Not all clones are present; in checked studies, unresolved V genes account for under half, and no reason is known for the remainder. In this sample the table shows about 18,000 clones, 86% of which occur a single time. 11% of the sample rests with the top ten. The sequencing sample was made of PBMCs. These receptors came from a woman in her seventies with colorectal cancer.

V usage is TRBV11-2 and J usage is TRBJ2-3; 7 nucleotides match TRBD1. Germline-derived CDR1 and CDR2 are SGHAT and FQNNGV. V shed 5 bases, J shed 0 bases, and the junction held 11 bases outside the gene matches. The CDR3 spans 17 residues. CDR3 sequence: CASSRQGLLYSTDTQYF. DNA of the CDR3: TGTGCCAGCAGCAGACAGGGCTTGCTTTATAGCACAGATACGCAGTATTTT. Together with reference TRBV11-2 and TRBJ2-3, the CDR3 gives the full variable domain: EAGVAQSPRYKIIEKRQSVAFWCNPISGHATLYWYQQILGQGPKLLIQFQNNGVVDDSQLPKDRFSAERLKGVDSTLKIQPAKLEDSAVYLCASSRQGLLYSTDTQYFGPGTRLTVL.

In this sample, this clone turned up a few times. V gene TRBV27 combines with J gene TRBJ1-2; 8 nucleotides align to TRBD1. V trimming: 0 bases; J trimming: 4 bases; junction bases outside the gene matches: 7. Looked up from germline, CDR1 is MNHEY and CDR2 is SMNVEV (reference sequence). This CDR3 is 16 amino acids long. DNA of the CDR3: TGTGCCAGCAGTTTATCGGGGGACAGGCGAATCTATGGCTACACCTTC. As protein: CASSLSGDRRIYGYTF.

V usage is TRBV3-1 (or the pseudogene TRBV3-2) and J usage is TRBJ2-6; the D gene is possibly TRBD1 (5 bases). The ends were cut back, 0 bases at V and 0 bases at J, with 15 bases in the middle. The CDR3 consists of 19 residues. CDR1 and CDR2 from the germline V gene are LGHDT and YNNKEL (reference sequence). CDR3 sequence: CASSQDKGQTHSGANVLTF. The CDR3 region has the DNA TGTGCCAGCAGCCAAGATAAGGGGCAGACACACTCTGGGGCCAACGTCCTGACTTTC.

J is TRBJ2-1 and V is TRBV29-1; TRBD2 might be the D (6 bases). Trimming stripped 5 bases from V and 6 bases from J, with 20 bases between. This CDR3 has 15 amino acids. Germline loops: CDR1 SQVTM, CDR2 ANQGSEA. The CDR3 reads CSVPPALVGGNEQFF. CDR3 DNA sequence: TGCAGCGTTCCCCCCGCTTTGGTGGGAGGCAATGAGCAGTTCTTC.

This clone was recorded a few times. The chain recombines TRBV5-1 with TRBJ2-5, with D uncertain. Germline-derived CDR1 and CDR2 are SGHRS and YFSETQ. This CDR3 has 11 amino acids. The germline V and J ends were trimmed by 6 bases and 1 base, with 4 bases remaining between them. This chain's CDR3 is CASTGQETQYF. CDR3 DNA: TGCGCCAGCACCGGCCAAGAGACCCAGTACTTC.

CDR3 in DNA: TGTGCCACAGCTGTCGGGACGGTCAATTCACCCCTCCACTTT. Its translation is CATAVGTVNSPLHF. The rearrangement links TRBV10-3 to TRBJ1-6; D may be TRBD1 (5 bases). CDR1 and CDR2 from the germline V gene are ENHRY and SYGVKD. CDR3 length: 14 residues. Deletions cut 10 bases from V and 7 bases from J, with 17 bases between.

The chain links TRBV18 to TRBJ2-7, with a possible D match to TRBD1 (6 bases). Between the trimmed V and J ends, which lost 3 bases and 3 bases, there was a span of 12 bases. The germline V gene has CDR1 KGHSH and CDR2 LQKENI. This CDR3 has 14 amino acids. The CDR3 reads CASSPWDTLYEQYF. The CDR3 DNA sequence: TGTGCCAGCTCACCCTGGGACACACTCTACGAGCAGTACTTC.

The chain couples TRBV6-2 or TRBV6-3 to TRBJ2-5; tentatively, D is TRBD2 (5 bases). Germline lookup yields CDR1 MNHEY and CDR2 SVGEGT. CDR3 size: 15 residues. Trimming left V 6 bases short and J 5 bases short, with 19 bases between. CDR3 nucleotides: TGTGCCAGCAGCCCGCCCTCGAGGCGGGTTGAGACCCAGTACTTC. Its translation: CASSPPSRRVETQYF.

The V call is TRBV9, the J call TRBJ1-6; the D gene is possibly TRBD1 (6 bases). Germline V CDR1 and CDR2: SGDLS, YYNGEE. The V gene lost 3 bases and the J gene lost 8 bases, with 18 bases spanning the gap. CDR3 size: 16 residues. The CDR3 DNA sequence: TGTGCCAGCAGCGCGCGCCCACAGGGTGGGGATTCACCCCTCCACTTT. Translating gives CASSARPQGGDSPLHF.

This clone was seen a few times. The rearrangement uses TRBV27 and TRBJ1-6, with D tentatively TRBD1 (5 bases). This CDR3 has 15 amino acids. The germline V and J ends were trimmed by 5 bases and 12 bases, with 20 bases remaining between them. From germline, CDR1 is MNHEY and CDR2 SMNVEV (reference sequence). The CDR3 DNA reads as TGTGCCAGCAGTCAAATCACCGGGACTCCGGGACCCCTCCACTTT. Protein product: CASSQITGTPGPLHF.

V gene TRBV5-1 combines with J gene TRBJ1-6; a possible D gene is TRBD1 (5 bases). This CDR3 has 14 residues. V gave up 0 bases and J gave up 8 bases, with 9 bases separating them. CDR1 is SGHRS and CDR2 is YFSETQ in the germline V gene. The CDR3 region has the DNA TGCGCCAGCAGCTTGGAGGGGTCTCATTCACCCCTCCACTTT. Its translation: CASSLEGSHSPLHF.

The chain carries TRBV4-2 and TRBJ1-5, with D tentatively TRBD1 (5 bases). The germline V and J ends were trimmed by 0 bases and 4 bases, with 10 bases remaining between them. Per the germline V gene, CDR1 is LGHNA and CDR2 is YNFKEQ. The CDR3 extends over 15 amino acids. The CDR3 loop reads CASSQDWGRNQPQHF. DNA of the CDR3: TGTGCCAGCAGCCAAGATTGGGGCCGGAATCAGCCCCAGCATTTT.

The chain joins TRBV11-3 to TRBJ2-4; D may be TRBD1 or TRBD2 (5 bases each). The V gene's germline CDR1 is SGHNT and CDR2 YENEEA. The CDR3 has 14 residues. V was cut by 4 bases and J by 7 bases, with 14 bases left in between. In DNA, the CDR3 is TGTGCCAGCAGCTCATACGTAGAGGGGAACATTCAGTACTTC. Translated, it gives CASSSYVEGNIQYF.

The rearrangement uses TRBV5-1 and TRBJ1-1, with D unclear. CDR3 length: 16 amino acids. Germline V lookup: CDR1 SGHRS, CDR2 YFSETQ. V dropped 0 bases and J dropped 1 base, with 13 bases sitting between them. CDR3: CASSLGTNGKNTEAFF. CDR3 DNA sequence: TGCGCCAGCAGCTTGGGTACTAATGGTAAGAACACTGAAGCTTTCTTT.

The chain joins TRBV4-3 to TRBJ2-1; no definite D call. The CDR3 has 16 residues. Trimming left V 4 bases short and J 0 bases short, with 13 bases between. Germline V CDR1 and CDR2: LGHNA, YSLEER. CDR3 coding DNA: TGCGCCAGCAGCCCACTTAGGCAGAGCTCCTACAATGAGCAGTTCTTC. This encodes CASSPLRQSSYNEQFF.

This chain joins TRBV14 and TRBJ2-3; 8 bases are a match to TRBD1. Trimming cost V 7 bases and J 4 bases; bases outside gene matches: 4. The CDR3 runs 13 residues. Looked up from germline, CDR1 is SGHDN and CDR2 is FVKESK. CDR3 DNA sequence: TGTGCCAGCATTTTGACAGGGGCAGATACGCAGTATTTT. It encodes CASILTGADTQYF.

The chain joins TRBV2 to TRBJ2-7; the match to TRBD1 covers 8 bases. Germline lookup yields CDR1 SNHLY and CDR2 FYNNEI. V trimming: 6 bases; J trimming: 3 bases; junction bases outside the gene matches: 10. CDR3 length: 15 residues. In nucleotides, the CDR3 is TGTGCCAGCAGGGCAGATCCGGGACAGGACTACGAGCAGTACTTC. It codes for CASRADPGQDYEQYF.

V is TRBV9 and J is TRBJ2-3, with a weak D call TRBD1 (6 bases). In germline, CDR1 is SGDLS, CDR2 YYNGEE. This CDR3 comprises 12 residues. V lost 1 base, J lost 11 bases, and 11 bases lay in between. The CDR3 is CASSVTGFRQYF. Here the CDR3 DNA reads TGTGCCAGCAGCGTAACAGGGTTCAGGCAGTATTTT.

V usage is TRBV2 and J usage is TRBJ2-2; possibly TRBD1 or TRBD2 for D (5 bases each). Germline CDR1 is SNHLY and CDR2 is FYNNEI. This CDR3 spans 17 amino acids. V was pared by 6 bases and J by 0 bases, with 17 bases between. This CDR3 is CASRVGPLNANTGELFF. The DNA of the CDR3 is TGTGCCAGCAGGGTGGGACCCCTCAACGCGAACACCGGGGAGCTGTTTTTT.

The V and J genes are TRBV9 and TRBJ1-2, with a weak D call TRBD1 (5 bases). The CDR3 runs to 16 residues. Deletions cut 2 bases from V and 0 bases from J, with 14 bases between. Germline CDR1 and CDR2: SGDLS and YYNGEE. The CDR3 nucleotides read TGTGCCAGCAGCGTCTTTACAGGACTTACTAACTATGGCTACACCTTC. Its protein product is CASSVFTGLTNYGYTF.

The chain carries TRBV7-2 and TRBJ2-3; 9 nucleotides align to TRBD2. This CDR3 contains 16 residues. The junction had 6 bases not matched to a gene; V was cut back by 3 bases and J by 2 bases. The germline V gene encodes CDR1 SGHTA and CDR2 FQGNSA. CDR3 coding DNA: TGTGCCAGCAGCTTGTCCGCTAGCGGGAACACAGATACGCAGTATTTT. Translation: CASSLSASGNTDTQYF.

Only a few counts were recorded for this clone. V and J are TRBV7-2 and TRBJ1-6; D may be TRBD1 (6 bases). From germline, CDR1 is SGHTA and CDR2 FQGNSA. This CDR3 is built from 13 residues. With 11 bases removed from V and 7 bases from J, the gap between germline ends came to 15 bases. The DNA for the CDR3 is TGTGCCGAGGGGGGCAGGGGAAATTCACCCCTCCACTTT. Its translation is CAEGGRGNSPLHF.

This clone was counted only a few times. The rearrangement joins TRBV5-1 to TRBJ1-4; weak D call: TRBD1 (5 bases). The CDR3 is made up of 16 amino acids. Trimming removed 5 bases from V and 1 base from J, with 15 bases in between. CDR1 SGHRS and CDR2 YFSETQ come from the germline V gene. DNA for the CDR3: TGCGCCAGCAGGACCGGGACGTCCTTAACTAATGAAAAACTGTTTTTT. Its protein is CASRTGTSLTNEKLFF.

The chain employs TRBV6-1 and TRBJ1-3; D might be TRBD1 (6 bases). Trimming removed 2 bases from V and 0 bases from J, with 11 bases in between. CDR3 length: 16 residues. Per the germline V gene, CDR1 is MNHNS and CDR2 is SASEGT. The CDR3 loop is CASSELGAVSGNTIYF. CDR3 coding DNA: TGTGCCAGCAGTGAATTGGGGGCGGTCTCTGGAAACACCATATATTTT.

The chain uses TRBV27 and TRBJ2-6; D is unclear. The CDR3 runs to 14 residues. CDR1 and CDR2 from the germline V gene are MNHEY and SMNVEV (reference sequence). V dropped 4 bases and J dropped 0 bases, with 4 bases sitting between them. The CDR3: CASSWNSGANVLTF. Written as DNA, the CDR3 is TGTGCCAGCAGTTGGAACTCTGGGGCCAACGTCCTGACTTTC.

The rearrangement links TRBV3-1 (or the pseudogene TRBV3-2) to TRBJ2-4; D tentatively fits TRBD1 or TRBD2 (6 bases each). CDR3 size: 15 residues. V was cut by 1 base and J by 8 bases, with 15 bases left in between. Germline loops: CDR1 LGHDT, CDR2 YNNKEL (reference sequence). CDR3 bases: TGTGCCAGCAGCCAAGCCCGGGGGCCTGGGGACATTCAGTACTTC. Translation gives CASSQARGPGDIQYF.